This T cell receptor beta chain originates from a study of T cell responses to AZD1222 COVID-19 vaccine. On the study more broadly: Some second doses came at about 4 weeks and others at about 12 weeks; these were pooled. Notes on the study in general: Increases in Spike-specific TCR breadth and depth were seen after two AZD1222 doses. Donors were mostly white British, more females; clonal diversity possibly underestimated.

Method: immunoSEQ multiplex PCR; TCRdb's copy keeps in-frame clones and lacks some. The table records some 80,000 clones, around 85% of them present only once. As regards this clone: Its specificity is not known.

The V segment lost 1 base and the J segment 8 bases; nucleotides outside the gene matches: 5. This CDR3 region has 14 residues. The germline gives CDR1 SGHRS, CDR2 YFSETQ. This material consisted of peripheral blood, taken on day 0 of AZD1222 vaccination. This sequence was found in an adult in good health. The chain combines TRBV5-1 with TRBJ1-1, with 10 bases that match TRBD1. CDR3 DNA sequence: TGCGCCAGCAGCTTGAGACAGGGGGCTAGGGAAGCTTTCTTT. It is translated as CASSLRQGAREAFF.